This T cell receptor beta chain was recorded in a study of beta chain features in type 1 diabetes. Study-level information: The study examined 90 million to 130 million sorted cells across all samples.

The trim removed 2 bases at V and 7 bases at J, leaving 4 bases unmatched. The CDR3 consists of 12 residues. CDR1 and CDR2 from the germline V gene are SQVTM and ANQGSEA. Study-wide findings and caveats: Sequencing used cDNA, and cells with high TCR expression could therefore be over-represented. More deletions and fewer insertions at VDJ junctions were found in patients with type 1 diabetes.

For this clone: The antigen is unknown.

Expressed TCRB transcripts were sequenced after all isolated RNA was converted to cDNA. Sequencing of naive, central memory and regulatory T cell samples gave an average of roughly 3.5 million reads. Assay: immunoSEQ multiplex PCR; the TCRdb copy retains only in-frame clones and omits some. Seen here are under 450,000 clones, around 14% observed once, and the top ten hold roughly 0.04%. The chain employs TRBV29-1 and TRBJ2-5; 7 nucleotides agree with TRBD2. This TCR derives from a man aged 25-45 years in good health. The sample was naive CD4+ T cells from blood. CDR3 DNA sequence: TGCAGCGTTGAACGGGGGAGGGGGACCCAGTACTTC. The encoded protein is CSVERGRGTQYF. The whole variable domain, remainder taken from reference TRBV29-1 and TRBJ2-5, is SAVISQKPSRDICQRGTSLTIQCQVDSQVTMMFWYRQQPGQSLTLIATANQGSEATYESGFVIDKFPISRPNLTFSTLTVSNMSPEDSSIYLCSVERGRGTQYFGPGTRLLVL.